These 9 T cell receptor beta chains share one sample of origin, sequenced in a study of T cell changes during pregnancy in multiple sclerosis. Profiled with immunoSEQ multiplex PCR; TCRdb holds only in-frame clones, not every one. Here the sample spans about 43,000 clones, roughly 90% being singletons. The sequenced sample was peripheral blood, obtained in the second trimester of pregnancy. The receptors here all came from a female donor in good health, enrolled as a control in a pregnancy study.

This chain connects TRBV18 to TRBJ2-7, with 7 bases aligning to TRBD1. Germline V gene lookup returns CDR1 KGHSH and CDR2 LQKENI. V was pared by 3 bases and J by 0 bases, with 2 bases of the junction left unmatched. CDR3 size: 14 residues. CDR3 sequence: CASSPRDSSYEQYF. For the CDR3, the DNA is TGTGCCAGCTCACCCCGGGACAGCTCCTACGAGCAGTACTTC.

The chain couples TRBV30 to TRBJ1-6; unclear D gene. V lost 2 bases to trimming and J lost 1 base, with 9 bases between them. This CDR3 comprises 15 residues. Per germline, CDR1 GTSNPN and CDR2 SVGIG (reference sequence). As DNA, the CDR3 is TGTGCCTGGAGTACCCGGCGGTCCTATAATTCACCCCTCCACTTT. It is translated as CAWSTRRSYNSPLHF. The full variable domain, rest sourced from reference TRBV30 and TRBJ1-6, is SQTIHQWPATLVQPVGSPLSLECTVEGTSNPNLYWYRQAAGRGLQLLFYSVGIGQISSEVPQNLSASRPQDRQFILSSKKLLLSDSGFYLCAWSTRRSYNSPLHFGNGTRLTVT.

This chain connects TRBV5-1 to TRBJ2-6; D call uncertain. The germline V gene encodes CDR1 SGHRS and CDR2 YFSETQ. The CDR3 loop spans 16 amino acids. The V and J ends lost 5 bases and 1 base respectively, with 13 bases between them. This CDR3 is CASSLYQTSGANVLTF. Written as DNA, the CDR3 is TGCGCCAGCAGTTTATATCAAACTTCTGGGGCCAACGTCCTGACTTTC.

This rearrangement joins TRBV21-1 to TRBJ1-2; TRBD1, the table's D call, lacks a check against the DNA. TRBV21-1 is shown as a pseudogene. This CDR3 has 16 residues. The CDR3 region has the DNA TGTGCCAGCAGCACCCTCCCCCGGGACAGGCTTGGCGGCTACACCTTC. The encoded protein is CASSTLPRDRLGGYTF.

The rearrangement uses TRBV5-1 and TRBJ1-5; 7 bases match TRBD1. The germline V gene encodes CDR1 SGHRS and CDR2 YFSETQ. The ends lost 0 bases at V and 8 bases at J; junction bases unmatched: 8. The CDR3 runs to 15 residues. The CDR3 DNA follows: TGCGCCAGCAGCTTGGCAGGGGGTGAGGGGGAGCCCCAGCATTTT. It translates to CASSLAGGEGEPQHF.

The V and J genes are TRBV19 and TRBJ2-1; 11 bases match TRBD2. V lost 5 bases to trimming and J lost 6 bases; unmatched junction nucleotides: 15. Germline V gene sequence: CDR1 LNHDA, CDR2 SQIVND (reference sequence). The CDR3 is 18 residues long. CDR3 nucleotides: TGTGCCAGTAGTCTTAGCGGGAGGGCCTCAAGGGGGGGCAATGAGCAGTTCTTC. Amino acids: CASSLSGRASRGGNEQFF. Filled out from reference TRBV19 and TRBJ2-1, the complete variable domain reads DGGITQSPKYLFRKEGQNVTLSCEQNLNHDAMYWYRQDPGQGLRLIYYSQIVNDFQKGDIAEGYSVSREKKESFPLTVTSAQKNPTAFYLCASSLSGRASRGGNEQFFGPGTRLTVL.

V is TRBV5-1 and J is TRBJ1-3; D gene uncertain. The germline V gene has CDR1 SGHRS and CDR2 YFSETQ. This CDR3 has 16 residues. V was pared by 4 bases and J by 2 bases, with 16 bases between. CDR3 DNA: TGCGCCAGCAGCCCACTGGGTAGCGGGGCTGGAAACACCATATATTTT. The encoded protein is CASSPLGSGAGNTIYF.

The chain's CDR3 is CASSYRSGGYGYTF. CDR3 in DNA: TGTGCCAGCAGTTACCGATCAGGGGGCTATGGCTACACCTTC. The chain couples TRBV6-6 to TRBJ1-2; 7 nucleotides align to TRBD1. The V and J ends lost 2 bases and 4 bases, in that order; junction bases with no gene match: 4. The CDR3 runs to 14 residues. Germline-derived CDR1 and CDR2 are MNHNY and SVGAGI (reference sequence).

This clone appeared a single time. V usage is TRBV29-1 and J usage is TRBJ2-2; TRBD2 matches 12 bases. This CDR3 comprises 15 residues. The ends lost 6 bases at V and 8 bases at J; junction bases unmatched: 10. CDR1 is SQVTM, CDR2 ANQGSEA, per germline. This chain's CDR3 is CSVSSGRALTGELFF. DNA of the CDR3: TGCAGCGTCTCTAGCGGGAGGGCCCTGACGGGGGAGCTGTTTTTT.